A selection of T cell receptor beta chains follows, all from one sample in a study of T cells in localized non-small cell lung cancer. Measured with immunoSEQ multiplex PCR; TCRdb has only the in-frame clones, and not every one. The sample has almost 3,000 clones, around 35% seen once; the top ten hold roughly a tenth. The source was normal lung tissue next to the tumor, collected before any cancer treatment. These receptors originate from a male donor at least 60 years old with stage I squamous cell lung carcinoma. CDR3s include the opening cysteine and the closing phenylalanine or tryptophan. Fields, in order: clone size, V gene, D gene, J gene, CDR3 DNA, CDR3 protein. The D gene is left open where the match is weak. Rows may omit the clone size; those that give it use once, few, many or a size class.

clone_size: NA; v_call: TRBV19; d_call: TRBD2; j_call: TRBJ2-7; cdr3_nt: TGTGCCAGTAGTACCCGGGGGGTCCCCCCCTACGAGCAGTACTTC; cdr3_aa: CASSTRGVPPYEQYF
clone_size: few; v_call: TRBV6-1; d_call: NA; j_call: TRBJ1-4; cdr3_nt: TGTGCCAGCAGTGAAGCGAGGGGGGGAGTCGAAAAACTGTTTTTT; cdr3_aa: CASSEARGGVEKLFF
clone_size: NA; v_call: TRBV6-8; d_call: NA; j_call: TRBJ2-3; cdr3_nt: TGTGCCAGCAGTAGGGACATTGACACAGATACGCAGTATTTT; cdr3_aa: CASSRDIDTDTQYF
clone_size: medium-sized; v_call: TRBV6-8; d_call: NA; j_call: TRBJ1-4; cdr3_nt: TGTGCCATCAGGTCACAGGGTCCTAATGAAAAACTGTTTTTT; cdr3_aa: CAIRSQGPNEKLFF
clone_size: NA; v_call: TRBV18; d_call: NA; j_call: TRBJ1-3; cdr3_nt: TGTGCCAGCTCACCAGAATCCGTCTCTGGAAACACCATATATTTT; cdr3_aa: CASSPESVSGNTIYF
clone_size: few; v_call: TRBV6-8; d_call: TRBD2; j_call: TRBJ2-7; cdr3_nt: TGTGCCAGCAGTGCAAGCGGGGGGGACCAGGGTGAGCAGTACTTC; cdr3_aa: CASSASGGDQGEQYF
clone_size: NA; v_call: TRBV19; d_call: TRBD1; j_call: TRBJ1-2; cdr3_nt: TGTGCCAGTAGTCATGTGCAGGGCAGGGGGGGGAATAATAACTATGGCTACACCTTC; cdr3_aa: CASSHVQGRGGNNNYGYTF
clone_size: NA; v_call: TRBV5-1; d_call: NA; j_call: TRBJ2-3; cdr3_nt: TGCGCCAGCAGCGGGGGCCAGCGAACAGATACGCAGTATTTT; cdr3_aa: CASSGGQRTDTQYF
clone_size: medium-sized; v_call: TRBV9; d_call: TRBD2; j_call: TRBJ2-5; cdr3_nt: TGTGCCAGCAGCGAGGGGAGGGCCTCCGAGACCCAGTACTTC; cdr3_aa: CASSEGRASETQYF
clone_size: NA; v_call: TRBV6-7; d_call: NA; j_call: TRBJ1-1; cdr3_nt: TGTGCCAGCAGGTACAGGGAGGCTACTGAAGCTTTCTTT; cdr3_aa: CASRYREATEAFF
clone_size: NA; v_call: TRBV10-1; d_call: NA; j_call: TRBJ2-1; cdr3_nt: TGCGCCAGCAGCCAACCCTCAGAAAGTGAGCAGTTCTTC; cdr3_aa: CASSQPSESEQFF
clone_size: NA; v_call: TRBV6-8; d_call: TRBD1; j_call: TRBJ1-6; cdr3_nt: TGTGCCAGCTGGACAGGCAAGAAGGGCTCACCCCTCCACTTT; cdr3_aa: CASWTGKKGSPLHF
clone_size: NA; v_call: TRBV6-7; d_call: NA; j_call: TRBJ2-6; cdr3_nt: TGTGCCAGCAGTTACTCGATTTTAGGGGCCAACGTCCTGACTTTC; cdr3_aa: CASSYSILGANVLTF
clone_size: NA; v_call: TRBV5-1; d_call: TRBD1; j_call: TRBJ1-6; cdr3_nt: TGCGCCAGCAAGGGAACCGGGACAGGGACCTATAATTCACCCCTCCACTTT; cdr3_aa: CASKGTGTGTYNSPLHF
clone_size: once; v_call: TRBV30; d_call: NA; j_call: TRBJ2-5; cdr3_nt: TGTGCCTGGGGACTTCCGAGGGAGACCCAGTACTTC; cdr3_aa: CAWGLPRETQYF
clone_size: few; v_call: TRBV6-8; d_call: NA; j_call: TRBJ1-2; cdr3_nt: TGTGCCAGCAGCCCAGGTTCGGGGGGGTATGGCTACACCTTC; cdr3_aa: CASSPGSGGYGYTF
clone_size: NA; v_call: TRBV11-3; d_call: NA; j_call: TRBJ1-1; cdr3_nt: TGTGCCAGCAGCTTGCCAGGGATGAACACTGAAGCTTTCTTT; cdr3_aa: CASSLPGMNTEAFF
clone_size: NA; v_call: TRBV5-1; d_call: NA; j_call: TRBJ2-7; cdr3_nt: TGCGCCAGCAGCTTGGCCGGACAAGGTTACGAGCAGTACTTC; cdr3_aa: CASSLAGQGYEQYF
clone_size: NA; v_call: TRBV14; d_call: NA; j_call: TRBJ2-5; cdr3_nt: TGTGCCAGCAGCCAAGGGGGCCCAAGGTACTTC; cdr3_aa: CASSQGGPRYF
clone_size: NA; v_call: TRBV15; d_call: TRBD2; j_call: TRBJ2-6; cdr3_nt: TGTGCCACCAGCGGGGGGGTATCTGGGGCCAACGTCCTGACTTTC; cdr3_aa: CATSGGVSGANVLTF
clone_size: NA; v_call: TRBV6-8; d_call: TRBD1; j_call: TRBJ2-7; cdr3_nt: TGTGCCAGCAGTTACCTGGGACAGAACTACGAGCAGTACTTC; cdr3_aa: CASSYLGQNYEQYF
clone_size: NA; v_call: TRBV28; d_call: NA; j_call: TRBJ1-1; cdr3_nt: TGTGCCAGCAGTCTGTCAAGGAACACTGAAGCTTTCTTT; cdr3_aa: CASSLSRNTEAFF
clone_size: large; v_call: TRBV9; d_call: NA; j_call: TRBJ2-2; cdr3_nt: TGTGCCAGCAGCGTAGATCGGGTACCCCGGGAGCTGTTTTTT; cdr3_aa: CASSVDRVPRELFF
clone_size: medium-sized; v_call: TRBV11-3; d_call: NA; j_call: TRBJ1-6; cdr3_nt: TGTGCCAGCAGCTCGGCTGCACAGGGACCTGATTCACCCCTCCACTTT; cdr3_aa: CASSSAAQGPDSPLHF
clone_size: many; v_call: TRBV6-8; d_call: NA; j_call: TRBJ1-1; cdr3_nt: TGTGCCAGCAGCTACCACAGGGCCTACGAAGCTTTCTTT; cdr3_aa: CASSYHRAYEAFF
clone_size: NA; v_call: TRBV28; d_call: NA; j_call: TRBJ1-1; cdr3_nt: TGTGCCAGCAGTTTACGCAGGACAGACACTGAAGCTTTCTTT; cdr3_aa: CASSLRRTDTEAFF
clone_size: NA; v_call: TRBV19; d_call: NA; j_call: TRBJ1-4; cdr3_nt: TGTGCCAGTAGTATCAGCGGAGCAACTAATGAAAAACTGTTTTTT; cdr3_aa: CASSISGATNEKLFF
clone_size: medium-sized; v_call: TRBV11-3; d_call: TRBD1; j_call: TRBJ2-3; cdr3_nt: TGTGCCAGCAGCTCGGGACCCGGGACAGGGGGCGCAGGAGATACGCAGTATTTT; cdr3_aa: CASSSGPGTGGAGDTQYF
clone_size: large; v_call: TRBV6-8; d_call: NA; j_call: TRBJ1-4; cdr3_nt: TGTGCCAGCAGCCAAGGGGTTGAAAAACTGTTTTTT; cdr3_aa: CASSQGVEKLFF
clone_size: NA; v_call: TRBV30; d_call: NA; j_call: TRBJ1-4; cdr3_nt: TGTGCCTGGAGTGTACCAGGGTCGGTACTGTTTTTT; cdr3_aa: CAWSVPGSVLFF
clone_size: once; v_call: TRBV30; d_call: NA; j_call: TRBJ1-6; cdr3_nt: TGTGCCTGGAGATGGCAGGAGAGTTCACCCCTCCACTTT; cdr3_aa: CAWRWQESSPLHF
clone_size: few; v_call: TRBV6-8; d_call: NA; j_call: TRBJ2-7; cdr3_nt: TGTGCCAGCAGTCCTAGGGGAGTCGAGCAGTACTTC; cdr3_aa: CASSPRGVEQYF
clone_size: few; v_call: TRBV10-3; d_call: NA; j_call: TRBJ1-2; cdr3_nt: TGTGCCGGCTCAGGGGCCGTAAGGGGCTACACCTTC; cdr3_aa: CAGSGAVRGYTF
clone_size: NA; v_call: TRBV6-8; d_call: NA; j_call: TRBJ2-4; cdr3_nt: TGTGCCAGCAGTTACGGTTCGGGTCAAGCCAAAAACATTCAGTACTTC; cdr3_aa: CASSYGSGQAKNIQYF
clone_size: large; v_call: TRBV11-3; d_call: NA; j_call: TRBJ2-2; cdr3_nt: TGTGCCAGCAGCTTTCAGTCAGAGAACACCGGGGAGCTGTTTTTT; cdr3_aa: CASSFQSENTGELFF
clone_size: NA; v_call: TRBV11-3; d_call: NA; j_call: TRBJ1-2; cdr3_nt: TGTGCCAGCAGCCAAGGAGGAGATTACTATGGCTACACCTTC; cdr3_aa: CASSQGGDYYGYTF
clone_size: few; v_call: TRBV19; d_call: NA; j_call: TRBJ2-2; cdr3_nt: TGTGCCAACAGGGTTTTGAACACCGGGGAGCTGTTTTTT; cdr3_aa: CANRVLNTGELFF
clone_size: NA; v_call: TRBV11-3; d_call: NA; j_call: TRBJ2-7; cdr3_nt: TGTGCCAGCAGCTTGGTTGCAGGGGCGATCTACGAGCAGTACTTC; cdr3_aa: CASSLVAGAIYEQYF
clone_size: few; v_call: TRBV30; d_call: NA; j_call: TRBJ1-2; cdr3_nt: TGTGCCTGGAACCACTCTCCCAACTATGGCTACACCTTC; cdr3_aa: CAWNHSPNYGYTF
clone_size: NA; v_call: TRBV30; d_call: NA; j_call: TRBJ2-5; cdr3_nt: TGTGCCTGGAGTAAGGGGGGGGAGACCCAGTACTTC; cdr3_aa: CAWSKGGETQYF
clone_size: NA; v_call: TRBV6-8; d_call: TRBD2; j_call: TRBJ2-4; cdr3_nt: TGTGCCAGCAGCTCGCGCGGGGGAGGTCAGTACTTC; cdr3_aa: CASSSRGGGQYF
clone_size: NA; v_call: TRBV19; d_call: TRBD1; j_call: TRBJ1-1; cdr3_nt: TGTGCCAGTAGCCCTGGACAGGGGAGCACTGAAGCTTTCTTT; cdr3_aa: CASSPGQGSTEAFF
clone_size: medium-sized; v_call: TRBV2; d_call: NA; j_call: TRBJ1-4; cdr3_nt: TGTGCCAGCAGCAACCGGGACATTGGTGAAAAACTGTTTTTT; cdr3_aa: CASSNRDIGEKLFF